The 10 T cell receptor beta chains reported below all come from one sample, sequenced in a study of shared clonotypes between healthy human individuals. Here immunoSEQ multiplex PCR was the method, and the copy in TCRdb shows in-frame clones only, minus some. The sample records about 1.4 million clones, roughly 96% being singletons. Sample: naive CD4+ T cells sorted from blood. The subset was: CD45RA+ positively selected. The origin of the receptors is a man aged 25-45 years in good health.

This clone was observed a single time. The rearrangement uses TRBV12-5 and TRBJ2-2; TRBD1 is a possible D gene (6 bases). This CDR3 has 13 amino acids. The germline V and J ends were trimmed by 6 bases and 5 bases, with 10 bases remaining between them. Germline V gene lookup returns CDR1 LGHNT and CDR2 FRNRAP. This chain's CDR3 is CASGRGGTGELFF. The CDR3 nucleotides read TGTGCTAGTGGGAGAGGGGGAACCGGGGAGCTGTTTTTT.

The chain links TRBV29-1 to TRBJ1-2, with D maybe TRBD1 (6 bases). Germline lookup yields CDR1 SQVTM and CDR2 ANQGSEA. V was clipped by 4 bases and J by 0 bases, with 9 bases between them. This CDR3 comprises 13 residues. In DNA, the CDR3 is TGCAGCGTTGCTGCAGGGGCTAACTATGGCTACACCTTC. This codes for CSVAAGANYGYTF.

This chain uses TRBV5-1 with TRBJ2-1, with 8 bases that match TRBD2. CDR3 length equals 15 residues. The germline CDR1 and CDR2 sequences are SGHRS and YFSETQ. V was clipped by 0 bases and J by 7 bases; unmatched bases: 6. CDR3 DNA: TGCGCCAGCAGCTTGGCCGGGACTAGAGGTAATGAGCAGTTCTTC. Its translation is CASSLAGTRGNEQFF. The variable domain in full, completed from reference TRBV5-1 and TRBJ2-1, reads KAGVTQTPRYLIKTRGQQVTLSCSPISGHRSVSWYQQTPGQGLQFLFEYFSETQRNKGNFPGRFSGRQFSNSRSEMNVSTLELGDSALYLCASSLAGTRGNEQFFGPGTRLTVL.

J is TRBJ2-5 and V is TRBV5-1; D is ambiguous. CDR1 and CDR2 from the germline V gene are SGHRS and YFSETQ. V dropped 4 bases and J dropped 5 bases, with 9 bases sitting between them. The CDR3 runs to 12 residues. This CDR3 reads CASSVTRETQYF. The CDR3 nucleotides are TGCGCCAGCAGCGTTACACGGGAGACCCAGTACTTC.

The chain uses TRBV5-1 and TRBJ2-1; 11 bases agree with TRBD2. Trimming removed 3 bases from V and 8 bases from J; junction bases left unmatched: 7. Germline CDR1 and CDR2: SGHRS and YFSETQ. The CDR3 covers 15 residues. CDR3: CASSYRLAGLDEQFF. CDR3 bases: TGCGCCAGCAGCTACCGACTAGCGGGATTGGATGAGCAGTTCTTC. The full variable domain, with the rest looked up from reference TRBV5-1 and TRBJ2-1, is KAGVTQTPRYLIKTRGQQVTLSCSPISGHRSVSWYQQTPGQGLQFLFEYFSETQRNKGNFPGRFSGRQFSNSRSEMNVSTLELGDSALYLCASSYRLAGLDEQFFGPGTRLTVL.

The chain is built from TRBV18 and TRBJ2-2; 14 positions agree with TRBD2. The CDR3 spans 21 residues. Trimming cost V 3 bases and J 1 base; bases outside gene matches: 13. CDR1 and CDR2 from the germline V gene are KGHSH and LQKENI. DNA for the CDR3: TGTGCCAGCTCACCCTACGGACTAGCGGGAGGAGGCGGGGAGAACACCGGGGAGCTGTTTTTT. This sequence encodes CASSPYGLAGGGGENTGELFF.

The rearrangement joins TRBV5-6 to TRBJ1-2; tentatively, D is TRBD1 (5 bases). From germline, CDR1 is SGHDT and CDR2 YYEEEE. The CDR3 loop spans 13 amino acids. The V and J ends lost 1 base and 3 bases respectively, with 7 bases between them. Here the CDR3 DNA reads TGTGCCAGCAGCTTGTCCAGGGACTATGGCTACACCTTC. Translating gives CASSLSRDYGYTF.

The chain uses TRBV6-5 and TRBJ2-7; the D is unclear. Germline CDR1 is MNHEY and CDR2 is SVGAGI. The CDR3 spans 12 residues. The V end was cut by 6 bases, the J end by 8 bases, with 14 bases between. The CDR3 loop reads CASSSSSLKQYF. The CDR3 nucleotides read TGTGCCAGCAGCTCCTCAAGCCTGAAGCAGTACTTC.

The chain links TRBV20-1 to TRBJ2-1; D is perhaps TRBD1 or TRBD2 (8 bases each). CDR1 and CDR2 from the germline V gene are DFQATT and SNEGSKA (reference sequence). Trimming pared 6 bases from V and 12 bases from J, leaving 15 bases between. The CDR3 totals 11 residues. In DNA form, the CDR3 reads TGCAGTGCCACGGGGGGGACAGGGCAGTTCTTC. It yields the protein CSATGGTGQFF.

This sequence joins TRBV29-1 and TRBJ1-1, with 8 bases aligning to TRBD1. CDR1 and CDR2 from the germline V gene are SQVTM and ANQGSEA. The CDR3 runs 13 residues. J gave up 2 bases and V 6 bases, and 5 bases lay outside the gene matches. For the CDR3, the DNA is TGCAGCGTCCAGACAGGGGCTAACACTGAAGCTTTCTTT. Protein: CSVQTGANTEAFF.